This T cell receptor (beta chain) was captured by sequencing in a study of blood T cell repertoires in COVID-19. On the study more broadly: Samples of COVID-19 (acute and convalescent) were obtained from the United States, Italy and Spain. In each case, the material was cDNA or gDNA derived from T cells, B-cell-depleted T cells, or PBMCs.

Per germline, CDR1 SNHLY and CDR2 FYNNEI. V was trimmed by 8 bases and J by 5 bases, leaving 13 bases between them. CDR3 length equals 13 residues. Study processing details: From reference gene primer amplification, estimates of nucleated cell counts were derived. Profiled with immunoSEQ multiplex PCR; TCRdb holds only in-frame clones, not every one. V and J calls and clone size are those listed in that table; D and trimming were worked out from the DNA. The table shows approximately 99,000 clones, with around 88% occurring only once. Those enrolled in Seattle joined during active infection and were followed longitudinally afterward. In this sample, this clone turned up once.

The chain couples TRBV2 to TRBJ1-5, with a tentative D call TRBD1 (5 bases). Sequenced material: peripheral blood. The receptor's source is a man in his fifties or sixties with COVID-19, enrolled during active disease. DNA of the CDR3: TGTGCCAGCGGACGACAGAACGATCAGCCCCAGCATTTT. Encoded protein: CASGRQNDQPQHF.